Sequencing of this T cell receptor beta chain was carried out in a study of cytomegalovirus exposure and HLA in healthy donors (dated by TCRdb to 2016 to 2017). For the study in its entirety: An earlier analysis of about 560 of the donors reported 276 Gb of sequence data and 95 million to 130 million unique TCR beta sequences obtained from roughly 170 million T cells. An early release that covered about 600 HLA-typed donors contained around 300 gigabases of sequencing data and around 85 million unique TCR sequences. Donor age, sex, ethnicity and CMV serostatus were collected together with the repertoire data. A later analysis re-analyzed previously published TCR beta repertoires from roughly 630 donors and added high-resolution HLA genotyping to study TCR occurrence patterns. HLA typing included class I and class II loci at four-digit resolution. The study combined high-throughput TCR immunosequencing, statistical association of individual TCRs with disease status, and machine learning to predict cytomegalovirus infection status. An earlier analysis of nearly 600 of the donors applied high-throughput TCR beta sequencing to assess whether each TCR beta V gene segment acted as functional or pseudogenic. Every repertoire in the discovery cohort had been generated on one and the same sequencing platform. A few DR-DQ haplotypes were treated as single units for association and clustering because of strong linkage in the cohort. Among about 400 genotyped donors of the cohort, an average of approximately 200,000 unique TCR beta nucleotide sequences was sequenced per donor, of which roughly 17% were non-productive. Genome-wide SNP genotypes for about 65% of the roughly 700 donors were used in a later genetic analysis, which treated that subset as a discovery cohort. The genetic ancestry cluster associated with self-reported Caucasian donors included over 65% of the 300 to 400 genotyped donors. In addition to the first cohort of approximately 650 subjects, a separate validation cohort of under 150 different subjects was used. The study used immunosequencing to profile the T cell repertoires of under 700 subjects and linked those repertoires to cytomegalovirus serostatus. The number of typed donors differed by locus: roughly 629-640 for A, B, C, DRB1 and DQB1; some 500 for DQA1; around 580 for DPA1; and around 470 for DPB1. Rather than drawing on any new phenotypic data, the later analysis identified candidate immune exposures from TCR beta sequences and the way those sequences occurred across donors. The study aimed to test whether cataloging public T cell receptors could reveal signatures of past pathogen exposure. The study at large found these results: The classifier was reported to diagnose cytomegalovirus status with high specificity and sensitivity in both the original and validation cohorts. In a later analysis, several top co-occurrence clusters were reported to appear linked to parvovirus B19, influenza, CMV and Epstein-Barr virus. A later analysis found that HLA-associated TCR beta chains were more clonally expanded and had lower generation probabilities than equally common non-associated chains. CMV serostatus was the only immune exposure information available for the cohort. A cluster of highly shared sequence variants was judged likely to represent a technical artifact of the sequencing pipeline. Strong co-occurrence of HLA alleles, especially DR and DQ, made assigning TCR associations to individual alleles difficult. Compared with the roughly 670-donor mean, donors in an Asian-associated ancestry cluster had fewer N-insertions in productive TCRs, according to a later genetic analysis. Presence/absence analyses assumed roughly uniform sequencing depth across donors, an assumption that may not hold. A further reported finding was that TCR beta sequences accurately predicted the HLA-A and HLA-B alleles for most subjects in the first cohort. Because the 87-base-pair reads could not distinguish some IMGT-functional V segments, including TRBV6-2 and TRBV6-3, those segments were excluded. Across donors, most TCR sequences were observed very rarely, whereas some public TCRs were present in many individuals. Only TCR beta chains were sequenced in this cohort, and the absence of alpha or paired-chain data limited detectable features. Because counts were too low, more than 15 rarely observed V segments, including chromosome 9 orphons, were left out of the earlier analysis of a few hundred of the donors. According to a later analysis, TCR association rates differed among HLA loci, with DRB1 alleles showing the most associated TCRs and HLA-C alleles showing the fewest. According to the authors, the approach could potentially be generalized to other disease states and immunological phenotypes. Correlated functional status among segregating V segments might reflect linkage disequilibrium, but an unknown experimental factor could not be ruled out. In an earlier analysis of approximately 600 of the donors, most TCR beta V segments were observed in productive rearrangements about 87% or about 30% of the time, broadly matching IMGT annotations. Because HLA typing was unavailable for some donors at each locus, only the typed subset was used in association tests. A later analysis found that most CMV-associated TCR beta chains appeared HLA-restricted, with HLA associations seemingly driven largely by CMV exposure. In vitro tests confirmed that three of the cytomegalovirus-associated TCR beta chains recognize cytomegalovirus antigens. A total of 150 or so TCR beta chains were listed by the study as associated with cytomegalovirus. In a later analysis, over 15,000 TCR beta sequences were associated with specific HLA alleles at a false discovery rate of 0.05. In a later genetic analysis, a missense DCLRE1C variant was associated with V-gene and J-gene trimming of TCR beta chains, and the association was replicated in an independent cohort.

The protocol used for the library was the immunoSEQ multiplex PCR assay. For the multiplex PCR, a mixture combining 60 forward primers for TCR Vbeta segments and 13 reverse primers for TCR Jbeta segments was used. The CDR3 region of rearranged TCR beta genes was amplified from genomic DNA with a multiplex PCR assay. On the Illumina HiSeq System, the amplified TCR beta libraries were sequenced as 87-base-pair reads. Turning to the authors' computational methods: Across the 666 repertoires, a later analysis counted roughly 77 million unique TCR beta chains, 8.5 million to 12 million of which were shared by at least two donors. A nearest-neighbor algorithm error-corrected the raw reads and collapsed the reads into unique sequences, merging closely related sequences to remove PCR and sequencing errors. V, D and J gene segments were assigned by aligning CDR3 sequences to IMGT reference sequences. For a sequence to be retained, a match of at least six nucleotides to both a V gene segment and a J gene segment was required. A rearrangement was called productive if the CDR3 had no stop codons and remained in frame with V and J, and every other rearrangement was called non-productive. CDR3 was defined by IMGT convention, running from the second conserved V-encoded cysteine to the conserved J-encoded phenylalanine. Sequences without an unambiguous match to a single V gene segment were excluded from the earlier analysis of over 500 of the donors. An earlier analysis of fewer than 750 of the donors called V segments functional above 56.7% productive rearrangements and segregating when the between-donor standard deviation exceeded 5%. A statistical classification framework was built to diagnose cytomegalovirus status from the catalog of TCR beta chain sequences. A later analysis assigned V and J genes by comparing TCR nucleotide sequences with IMGT/GENE-DB human TR gene sequences. The TCRdist pipeline was used in a later analysis to assign CDR3 sequences and most-parsimonious VDJ recombination scenarios. A later analysis defined each TCR beta chain by its CDR3 amino acid sequence plus V-gene family, and excluded reads lacking a unique V-gene family. A later analysis removed several hundred highly shared, low-generation-probability nucleotide sequences to deal with suspected cross-contamination and a sequencing artifact. In a later analysis, a clonal expansion index for each public chain was calculated from normalized within-repertoire ranks of inferred template counts. In a later analysis, generation probabilities were computed with a VDJ recombination model fitted to out-of-frame rearrangements, and the resulting probabilities were checked against IGoR. In a later analysis, TCR-TCR, TCR-HLA and TCR-CMV co-occurrence was scored with hypergeometric tests, and a repertoire-size bias correction was applied to TCR pairs. False discovery rates were estimated in a later analysis by permuting HLA or CMV assignments 20 times. In a later analysis, co-occurring TCRs were grouped with DBSCAN, and TCRdist sequence similarity was added when clustering was performed within HLA-allele-positive subsets. Co-occurrence clustering excluded repertoires with fewer than 30,000 or more than 120,000 public chains, plus five with anomalous nucleotide sharing. What TCRdb holds here is the immuneACCESS table cut down to in-frame rearrangements. Part of the clones is not present; checked against another copy, under half of the missing clones reflect an unresolved V gene, and the others are unexplained. V and J calls and clone size follow that table, whereas D and trimming were derived from the DNA. A total of 100,000 or so clones appear in this sample, over 80% of them only once. Roughly 6.9% of the sample is in the top ten clones.

The cohort comprised approximately 700 healthy bone marrow donors. All cohort members were sampled while nominally healthy, although unrecorded immune exposures were likely present. The donor was CMV seropositive and belonged to the group of 250 to 350 seropositive cohort members. Every donor gave a peripheral blood sample, and the peripheral blood mononuclear cells from that sample were used for TCR beta sequencing. The Qiagen DNeasy Blood Extraction Kit was used to extract genomic DNA from the blood cell samples. A word on this clone: Which antigen it targets is not known. Base qualities are missing; no much larger clone stands one base away.

From the cysteine up to the phenylalanine, the CDR3 has a length of 10 residues. Only the CDR3 DNA stays, 30 bases, in frame from base 1. CDR1 and CDR2 are read off the germline V gene as SQVTM and ANQGSEA. The junction shows trimming of 3 bases on V and 6 bases on J, plus 5 bases between the germline ends. Rearrangement joined TRBV29-1 to TRBJ1-2, with no confident D gene call. The source material was PBMCs. This TCR came from a man aged 25-45 years in good health and CMV-seropositive. The nucleotide sequence is TGCAGCGTTGAGCGCGATGGCTACACCTTC. Translated, this is CSVERDGYTF.